This TCR beta chain derives from a study of T cell responses to AZD1222 COVID-19 vaccine. Points from the study as a whole: There were vaccine-associated CD4 TCRs across spike, dominant at 160-218 and 743-854.

Clones were read by immunoSEQ multiplex PCR, and TCRdb kept only the in-frame ones, dropping some. The table lists under 150,000 clones, 65% to 90% of them singletons. A note on this clone: The antigen is unknown.

Germline-derived CDR1 and CDR2 are LNHDA and SQIVND (reference sequence). The CDR3 has 15 amino acids. The V gene lost 6 bases and the J gene lost 3 bases, with 14 bases spanning the gap. The chain uses TRBV19 and TRBJ2-2, with D tentatively TRBD1 or TRBD2 (6 bases each). The sequences come from peripheral blood, collected 28 days after the second dose of the MenACWY control vaccine. The TCR was taken from an adult who received the MenACWY meningococcal vaccine as a control. Here the CDR3 reads CASSRGLEDTGELFF. The CDR3 DNA follows: TGTGCCAGTAGCAGGGGACTTGAAGACACCGGGGAGCTGTTTTTT.